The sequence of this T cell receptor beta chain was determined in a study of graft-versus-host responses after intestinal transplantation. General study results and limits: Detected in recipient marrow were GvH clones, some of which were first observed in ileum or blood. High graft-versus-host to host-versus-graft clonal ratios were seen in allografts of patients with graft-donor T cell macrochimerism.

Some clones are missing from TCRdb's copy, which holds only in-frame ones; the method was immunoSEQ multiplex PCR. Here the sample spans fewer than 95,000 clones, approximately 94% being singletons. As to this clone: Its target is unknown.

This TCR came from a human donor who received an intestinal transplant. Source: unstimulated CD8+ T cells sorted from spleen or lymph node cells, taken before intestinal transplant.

The CDR3 region has the DNA TGTGCCAGTAGCATGTACCCGGGACTGACGAACACTGAAGCTTTCTTT. It encodes CASSMYPGLTNTEAFF. This chain uses TRBV19 with TRBJ1-1; D is perhaps TRBD1 (5 bases). Trimming took 6 bases from V and 1 from J, leaving 18 bases between them. The CDR3 is made up of 16 amino acids. Germline-derived CDR1 and CDR2 are LNHDA and SQIVND (reference sequence).